This T cell receptor beta chain was captured in a study of identical twins. General study findings and limits: The study found excess low generation probability among twin-shared out-of-frame alpha sequences. Abundant beta clonotypes from cord blood bore fewer insertions; memory repertoires lacked this pattern.

TCRdb analysed the 5' RACE reads with MiXCR anew, one entry per CDR3 protein. The sample lists roughly 710,000 distinct CDR3 sequences, approximately 6.1% occurring once. V lost 2 bases and J lost 1; bases outside the gene matches: 1. This CDR3 is 16 amino acids long. Germline CDR1 reads MNHEY; CDR2 reads SVGAGI. This clonotype was counted only a few times. What it binds is unknown. V gene TRBV6-5 combines with J gene TRBJ2-1; 11 nucleotides align to TRBD2. This TCR was sampled from a man in his late teens or twenties in good health. Input material: naive T cells sorted from blood. This CDR3 is CASSYLAGGSYNEQFF. In DNA form, the CDR3 reads TGTGCCAGCAGTTACCTAGCGGGAGGTTCCTACAATGAGCAGTTCTTC.